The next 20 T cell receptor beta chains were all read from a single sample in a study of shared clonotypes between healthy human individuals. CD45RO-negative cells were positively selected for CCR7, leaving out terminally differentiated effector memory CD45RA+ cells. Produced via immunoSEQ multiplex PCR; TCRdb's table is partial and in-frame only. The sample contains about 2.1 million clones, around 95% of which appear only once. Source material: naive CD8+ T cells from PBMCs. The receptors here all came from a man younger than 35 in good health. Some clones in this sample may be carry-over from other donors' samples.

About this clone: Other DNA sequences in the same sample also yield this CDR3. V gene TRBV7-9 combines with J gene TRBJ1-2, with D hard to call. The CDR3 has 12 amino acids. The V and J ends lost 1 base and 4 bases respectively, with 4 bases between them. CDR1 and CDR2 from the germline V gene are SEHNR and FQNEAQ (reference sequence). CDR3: CASSLGSYGYTF. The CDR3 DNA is TGTGCCAGCAGCTTAGGCAGCTATGGCTACACCTTC. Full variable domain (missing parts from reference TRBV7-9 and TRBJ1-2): DTGVSQNPRHKITKRGQNVTFRCDPISEHNRLYWYRQTLGQGPEFLTYFQNEAQLEKSRLLSDRFSAERPKGSFSTLEIQRTEQGDSAMYLCASSLGSYGYTFGSGTRLTVV.

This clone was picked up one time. CDR3 in DNA: TGTGCCAGCAGCTTGCAGCGGGAGTATGTGGTGGATACGCAGTATTTT. Encoded protein: CASSLQREYVVDTQYF. The genes are TRBV7-2 and TRBJ2-3; TRBD2 agrees at 8 bases. Germline lookup yields CDR1 SGHTA and CDR2 FQGNSA. The V gene end was trimmed by 3 bases and the J gene end by 6 bases; junction bases not matched to a gene: 11. The CDR3 runs 16 residues.

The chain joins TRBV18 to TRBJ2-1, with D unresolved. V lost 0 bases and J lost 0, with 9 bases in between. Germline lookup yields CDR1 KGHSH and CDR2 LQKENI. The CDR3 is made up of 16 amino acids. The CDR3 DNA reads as TGTGCCAGCTCACCACCGAGGATCGCCTCCTACAATGAGCAGTTCTTC. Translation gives CASSPPRIASYNEQFF.

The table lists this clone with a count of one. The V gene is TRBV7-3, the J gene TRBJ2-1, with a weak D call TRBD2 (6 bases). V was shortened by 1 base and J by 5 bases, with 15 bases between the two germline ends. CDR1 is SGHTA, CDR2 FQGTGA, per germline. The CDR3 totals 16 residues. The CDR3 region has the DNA TGTGCCAGCAGCTTAAGGGGGGTAGTACCCCACAATGAGCAGTTCTTC. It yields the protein CASSLRGVVPHNEQFF.

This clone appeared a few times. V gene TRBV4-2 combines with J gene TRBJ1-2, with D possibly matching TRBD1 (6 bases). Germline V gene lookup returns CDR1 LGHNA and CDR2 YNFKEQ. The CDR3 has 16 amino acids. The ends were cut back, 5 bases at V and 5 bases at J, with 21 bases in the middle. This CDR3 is CASSSQARGLGYGYTF. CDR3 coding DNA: TGTGCCAGCAGCTCACAAGCCCGGGGGCTGGGGTATGGCTACACCTTC.

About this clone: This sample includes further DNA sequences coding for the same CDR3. As DNA, the CDR3 is TGTGCCAGCAGTTTGAGGGGGGGCTACGAGCAGTACTTC. Encoded protein: CASSLRGGYEQYF. The rearrangement links TRBV27 to TRBJ2-7; tentatively, D is TRBD2 (7 bases). Germline V gives CDR1 MNHEY, CDR2 SMNVEV (reference sequence). This CDR3 is 13 amino acids long. With 3 bases removed from V and 3 bases from J, the gap between germline ends came to 9 bases.

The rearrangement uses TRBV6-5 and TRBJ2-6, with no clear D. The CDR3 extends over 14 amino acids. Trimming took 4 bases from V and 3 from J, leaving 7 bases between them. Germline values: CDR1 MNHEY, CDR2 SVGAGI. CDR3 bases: TGTGCCAGCAGTTTCCAAGGTGGGGCCAACGTCCTGACTTTC. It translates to CASSFQGGANVLTF.

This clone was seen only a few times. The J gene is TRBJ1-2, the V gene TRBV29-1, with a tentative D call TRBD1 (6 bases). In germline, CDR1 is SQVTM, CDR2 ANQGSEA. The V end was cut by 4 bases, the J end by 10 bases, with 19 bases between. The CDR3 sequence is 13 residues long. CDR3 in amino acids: CSVGRGRDANYTF. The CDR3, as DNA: TGCAGCGTTGGGCGGGGGCGCGATGCGAACTACACCTTC. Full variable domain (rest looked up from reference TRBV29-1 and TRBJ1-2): SAVISQKPSRDICQRGTSLTIQCQVDSQVTMMFWYRQQPGQSLTLIATANQGSEATYESGFVIDKFPISRPNLTFSTLTVSNMSPEDSSIYLCSVGRGRDANYTFGSGTRLTVV.

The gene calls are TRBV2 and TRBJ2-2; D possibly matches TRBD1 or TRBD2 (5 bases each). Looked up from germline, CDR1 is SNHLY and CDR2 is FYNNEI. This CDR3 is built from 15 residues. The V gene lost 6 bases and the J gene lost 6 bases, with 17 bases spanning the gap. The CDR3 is CASRSRVEGSGELFF. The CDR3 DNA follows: TGTGCCAGCAGGAGCAGGGTCGAGGGGTCCGGGGAGCTGTTTTTT.

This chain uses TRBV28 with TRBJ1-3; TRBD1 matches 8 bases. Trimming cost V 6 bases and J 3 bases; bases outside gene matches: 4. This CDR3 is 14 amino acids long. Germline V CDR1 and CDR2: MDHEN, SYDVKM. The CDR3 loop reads CASRLQGGGNTIYF. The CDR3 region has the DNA TGTGCCAGCAGACTACAGGGGGGTGGAAACACCATATATTTT.

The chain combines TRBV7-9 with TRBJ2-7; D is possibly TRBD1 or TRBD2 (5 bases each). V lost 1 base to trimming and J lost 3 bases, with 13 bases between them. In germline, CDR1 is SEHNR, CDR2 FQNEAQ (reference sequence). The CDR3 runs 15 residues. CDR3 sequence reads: CASSLGTGTYYEQYF. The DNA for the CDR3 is TGTGCCAGCAGCTTAGGGACCGGGACCTACTACGAGCAGTACTTC.

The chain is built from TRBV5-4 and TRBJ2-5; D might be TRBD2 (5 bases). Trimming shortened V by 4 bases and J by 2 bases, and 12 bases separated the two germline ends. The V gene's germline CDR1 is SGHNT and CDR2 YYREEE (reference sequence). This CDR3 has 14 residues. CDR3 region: CASSPDSGQETQYF. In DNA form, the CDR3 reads TGTGCCAGCAGCCCGGACTCGGGACAAGAGACCCAGTACTTC.

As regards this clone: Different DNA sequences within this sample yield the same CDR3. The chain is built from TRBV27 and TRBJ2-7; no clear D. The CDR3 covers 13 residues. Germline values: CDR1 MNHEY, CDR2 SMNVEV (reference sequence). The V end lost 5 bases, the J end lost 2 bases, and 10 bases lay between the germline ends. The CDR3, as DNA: TGTGCCAGCAGTCCATCAGCAACCTACGAGCAGTACTTC. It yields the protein CASSPSATYEQYF.

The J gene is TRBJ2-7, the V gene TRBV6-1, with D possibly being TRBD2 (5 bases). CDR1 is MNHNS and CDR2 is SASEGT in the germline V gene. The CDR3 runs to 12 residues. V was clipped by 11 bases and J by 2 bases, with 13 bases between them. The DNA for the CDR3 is TGTGCCGGAAGGACTTCTCCCTACGAGCAGTACTTC. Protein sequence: CAGRTSPYEQYF.

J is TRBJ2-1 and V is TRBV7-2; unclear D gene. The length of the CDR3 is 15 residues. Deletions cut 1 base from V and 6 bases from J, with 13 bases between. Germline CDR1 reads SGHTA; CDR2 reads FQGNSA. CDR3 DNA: TGTGCCAGCAGCTTAGGCCCCCTTTCTAGCAATGAGCAGTTCTTC. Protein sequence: CASSLGPLSSNEQFF.

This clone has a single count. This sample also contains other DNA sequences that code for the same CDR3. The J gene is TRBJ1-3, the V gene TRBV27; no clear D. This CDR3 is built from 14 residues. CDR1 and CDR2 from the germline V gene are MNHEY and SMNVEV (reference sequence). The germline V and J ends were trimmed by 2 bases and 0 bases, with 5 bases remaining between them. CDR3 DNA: TGTGCCAGCAGTTTAGCGCGCTCTGGAAACACCATATATTTT. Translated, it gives CASSLARSGNTIYF.

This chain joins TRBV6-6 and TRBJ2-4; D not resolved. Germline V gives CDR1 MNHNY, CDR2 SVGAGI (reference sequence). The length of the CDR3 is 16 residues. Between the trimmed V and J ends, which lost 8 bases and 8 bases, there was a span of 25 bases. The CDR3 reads CASGDVQDRRRHIQYF. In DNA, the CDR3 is TGTGCCAGCGGAGACGTTCAGGATAGGCGGCGGCACATTCAGTACTTC.

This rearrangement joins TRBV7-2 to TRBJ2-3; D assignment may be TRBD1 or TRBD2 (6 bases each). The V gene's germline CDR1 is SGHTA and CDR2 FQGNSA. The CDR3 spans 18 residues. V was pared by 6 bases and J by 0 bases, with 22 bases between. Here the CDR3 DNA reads TGTGCCAGCAGAGGGGGGCAGGGTCGACTCCTAAGCACAGATACGCAGTATTTT. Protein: CASRGGQGRLLSTDTQYF.

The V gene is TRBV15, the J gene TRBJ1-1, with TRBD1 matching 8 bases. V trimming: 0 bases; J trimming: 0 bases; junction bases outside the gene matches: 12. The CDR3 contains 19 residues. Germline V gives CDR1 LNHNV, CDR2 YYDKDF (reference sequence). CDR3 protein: CATSRDGAQGVGMNTEAFF. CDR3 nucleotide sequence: TGTGCCACCAGCAGAGATGGGGCACAGGGGGTAGGTATGAACACTGAAGCTTTCTTT.

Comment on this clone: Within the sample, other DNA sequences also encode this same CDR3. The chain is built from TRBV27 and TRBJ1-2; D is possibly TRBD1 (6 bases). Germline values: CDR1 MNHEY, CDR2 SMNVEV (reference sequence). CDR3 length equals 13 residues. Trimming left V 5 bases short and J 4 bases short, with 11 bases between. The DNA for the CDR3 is TGTGCCAGCAGTCCCGGACAGTCCTATGGCTACACCTTC. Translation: CASSPGQSYGYTF.